One sample yielded the 9 T cell receptor beta chains listed below, sequenced in a study of tumour-infiltrating T cells in Burkitt lymphoma. The repertoire was sequenced with immunoSEQ multiplex PCR; TCRdb's copy has only in-frame clones and lacks some. The table includes around 15,000 clones, about 80% detected once. Input material: tumor tissue. The receptor source for this set is a human donor with diffuse large B-cell lymphoma.

This chain links TRBV27 with TRBJ2-3; D is possibly TRBD2 (5 bases). The CDR3 has 15 residues. Germline V gives CDR1 MNHEY, CDR2 SMNVEV (reference sequence). The V and J ends lost 8 bases and 3 bases respectively, with 18 bases between them. The CDR3 DNA follows: TGTGCCAGCTCGACGGGGTCCCTCGGGACAGATACGCAGTATTTT. It translates to CASSTGSLGTDTQYF.

The chain uses TRBV7-6 and TRBJ2-5; weak D call: TRBD2 (5 bases). The CDR3 has 17 amino acids. The V end lost 1 base, the J end lost 4 bases, and 19 bases lay between the germline ends. Per the germline V gene, CDR1 is SGHVS and CDR2 is FNYEAQ. In DNA, the CDR3 is TGTGCCAGCAGCTTAGATCGGAGGATCCTAGGAGGAGAGACCCAGTACTTC. Protein: CASSLDRRILGGETQYF.

The rearrangement joins TRBV19 to TRBJ2-1; 9 positions agree with TRBD2. Germline V gives CDR1 LNHDA, CDR2 SQIVND (reference sequence). CDR3 length: 15 residues. Germline trimming cut 6 bases from V and 4 bases from J; bases unmatched to any gene: 7. The CDR3 sequence is CASRSPSGEYNEQFF. CDR3 in DNA: TGTGCCAGTAGATCTCCTAGCGGGGAGTACAATGAGCAGTTCTTC.

This chain connects TRBV4-3 to TRBJ1-3, with D unresolved. V was trimmed by 1 base and J by 7 bases, leaving 20 bases between them. The CDR3 spans 17 residues. Germline V lookup: CDR1 LGHNA, CDR2 YSLEER. CDR3 DNA sequence: TGCGCCAGCAGCCAAGTAGCAGGAGGTTCGGTCGCGAACACCATATATTTT. As protein: CASSQVAGGSVANTIYF.

This chain links TRBV2 with TRBJ1-6, with TRBD1 identical over 7 bases. The CDR3 is 15 amino acids. In germline, CDR1 is SNHLY, CDR2 FYNNEI. Germline trimming cut 0 bases from V and 12 bases from J; bases unmatched to any gene: 8. The CDR3 DNA is TGTGCCAGCAGTGAAGCAGCGACAGGGTTAAGACCCCTCCACTTT. Its translation: CASSEAATGLRPLHF.

This clone was found once. This chain uses TRBV5-1 with TRBJ1-2; 7 bases map to TRBD1. This CDR3 has 12 residues. Germline loops: CDR1 SGHRS, CDR2 YFSETQ. The junction had 2 bases not matched to a gene; V was cut back by 2 bases and J by 7 bases. In nucleotides, the CDR3 is TGCGCCAGCAGCTTTTCAGGGGGTGGCTACACCTTC. Its protein product is CASSFSGGGYTF.

The chain carries TRBV6-1 and TRBJ1-5; D not resolved. This CDR3 is 15 amino acids long. Trimming left V 6 bases short and J 4 bases short, with 16 bases between. Germline V gene sequence: CDR1 MNHNS, CDR2 SASEGT. CDR3 bases: TGTGCCAGCAGCGAAACGGGGAGACCTAATCAGCCCCAGCATTTT. Amino acids: CASSETGRPNQPQHF.

This chain joins TRBV19 and TRBJ2-5, with 7 bases that match TRBD2. The CDR3 covers 15 residues. The ends lost 6 bases at V and 2 bases at J; junction bases unmatched: 9. The germline V gene encodes CDR1 LNHDA and CDR2 SQIVND (reference sequence). Here the CDR3 DNA reads TGTGCCAGTAGCCGCGGGGACTACCGTCAAGAGACCCAGTACTTC. This codes for CASSRGDYRQETQYF.

This sequence joins TRBV5-6 and TRBJ2-3; D is possibly TRBD2 (6 bases). CDR3 length equals 15 residues. V was shortened by 1 base and J by 5 bases, with 14 bases between the two germline ends. CDR1 and CDR2 (germline): SGHDT, YYEEEE. In nucleotides, the CDR3 is TGTGCCAGCAGCTTGTGGGCGGGGACCATAGATACGCAGTATTTT. This encodes CASSLWAGTIDTQYF.